This TCR beta chain was identified in a study of blood T cell repertoires in COVID-19. Whole-study context: Collection of acute and convalescent COVID-19 samples took place in the United States, Italy and Spain. Sample material is recorded as cDNA or gDNA derived from T cells, B-cell-depleted T cells, or PBMCs.

Here immunoSEQ multiplex PCR was the method, and the copy in TCRdb shows in-frame clones only, minus some. The repertoire holds around 160,000 clones, with around four fifths as singletons. With 0 bases removed from V and 0 bases from J, the gap between germline ends came to 8 bases. This CDR3 is built from 16 residues. From germline, CDR1 is LNHNV and CDR2 YYDKDF (reference sequence). Sequenced material: peripheral blood. The sequence derives from a human donor in a cohort sampled during active COVID-19. V is TRBV15 and J is TRBJ2-2, with D possibly matching TRBD2 (6 bases). Here the CDR3 DNA reads TGTGCCACCAGCAGAGATGGCGGGGCGAACACCGGGGAGCTGTTTTTT. This codes for CATSRDGGANTGELFF.